This is a list of T cell receptor beta chains from one sample in a study of T cells expressing NK-cell markers. From its re-call of the 5' RACE reads, TCRdb lists each CDR3 protein once, without DNA. The sample table sets out approximately 380,000 distinct CDR3 sequences. Sequencing used blood T cells: a sorted CD56 or NKG2C T cell subset, CD4+ or CD8+ T cells, or bulk PBMC T cells (not recorded which). These receptor sequences come from a man aged 18-69 years in good health. The CDR3 runs from the conserved cysteine through the conserved F or W. Each record gives: V gene, J gene, CDR3 protein.

V: TRBV7-2
J: TRBJ2-1
CDR3: CASSFARGGEQFF

V: TRBV5-4
J: TRBJ2-3
CDR3: CASSQEPDTDTQYF

V: TRBV28
J: TRBJ2-7
CDR3: CASQPGGSFYEQYF

V: TRBV6-1
J: TRBJ2-1
CDR3: CASRGGWGLDEQFF

V: TRBV7-6
J: TRBJ2-1
CDR3: CASSLEGLVFNEQFF

V: TRBV14
J: TRBJ2-7
CDR3: CASSQPRGGSEQYF

V: TRBV20-1
J: TRBJ1-1
CDR3: CSARGSGMEDTEAFF

V: TRBV15
J: TRBJ2-5
CDR3: CATSRDWGITQYF

V: TRBV15
J: TRBJ1-1
CDR3: CATSRGGGDGGTEAFF

V: TRBV5-1
J: TRBJ2-7
CDR3: CASSLGGQGQVEQYF

V: TRBV6-1
J: TRBJ2-2
CDR3: CASSTGRSSVDTGELFF

V: TRBV28
J: TRBJ1-2
CDR3: CASSIPLGAYGYTF

V: TRBV6-1
J: TRBJ2-3
CDR3: CASSEAAGTISTDTQYF

V: TRBV18
J: TRBJ2-7
CDR3: CASSPTQGTYEQYF

V: TRBV28
J: TRBJ2-5
CDR3: CASTFGTTQTQYF

V: TRBV6-5
J: TRBJ1-2
CDR3: CASIDSSNGYTF

V: TRBV30
J: TRBJ2-3
CDR3: CAWSSGTGSSDTQYF

V: TRBV27
J: TRBJ2-3
CDR3: CASSLRDPSTDTQYF

V: TRBV3-1
J: TRBJ1-4
CDR3: CASSQGQKNEKLFF

V: TRBV6-2/TRBV6-3
J: TRBJ2-6
CDR3: CASSGRDWISGANVLTF

V: TRBV7-2
J: TRBJ2-5
CDR3: CASSPDRGRWETQYF

V: TRBV5-1
J: TRBJ2-2
CDR3: CASSLVTGTRSSGELFF

V: TRBV9
J: TRBJ1-2
CDR3: CASTERQVLPKSYTF

V: TRBV20-1
J: TRBJ2-1
CDR3: CSARDPSGLRSYNEQFF

V: TRBV6-1
J: TRBJ1-4
CDR3: CASNPSSSNEKLFF

V: TRBV21-1
J: TRBJ2-2
CDR3: CASSKSTGAHTGELFF

V: TRBV11-1
J: TRBJ2-6
CDR3: CASSQKPGPASGANVLTF

V: TRBV5-6
J: TRBJ2-4
CDR3: CASSLRLQATKNIQYF

V: TRBV7-9
J: TRBJ1-4
CDR3: CASSFSNRGEEKLFF

V: TRBV7-2
J: TRBJ2-3
CDR3: CASGGYTDTQYF

V: TRBV18
J: TRBJ2-3
CDR3: CASSPLVIAASTDTQYF

V: TRBV6-5
J: TRBJ2-7
CDR3: CASSYSRGGNGEQYF

V: TRBV7-6
J: TRBJ2-1
CDR3: CASSLVRNNNEQFF

V: TRBV7-8
J: TRBJ2-7
CDR3: CASSLVSSPPTGGEQYF

V: TRBV1
J: TRBJ2-7
CDR3: CTSSQVVLAGGRSSYEQYF

V: TRBV7-2
J: TRBJ2-2
CDR3: CASSLNSFANTGELFF

V: TRBV7-8
J: TRBJ2-5
CDR3: CASRWGDRETQYF

V: TRBV29-1
J: TRBJ1-3
CDR3: CSIQTGDRSGNTIYF

V: TRBV6-1
J: TRBJ2-1
CDR3: CASMAQGYHNEQFF

V: TRBV27
J: TRBJ1-5
CDR3: CASSLRYTGGYSNQPQHF

V: TRBV5-1
J: TRBJ1-2
CDR3: CASSLGDRDYGYTF

V: TRBV6-1
J: TRBJ2-3
CDR3: CASSRTSDPYDTQYF

V: TRBV6-1
J: TRBJ2-3
CDR3: CASSSRKTGEADTQYF

V: TRBV20-1
J: TRBJ2-3
CDR3: CSAMRGSGPSTDTQYF

V: TRBV11-2
J: TRBJ2-2
CDR3: CASSDREGRELFF

V: TRBV6-5
J: TRBJ2-7
CDR3: CASSYQYSSTISYEQYF

V: TRBV11-1
J: TRBJ2-7
CDR3: CASSLGVQGYEQYF

V: TRBV6-1
J: TRBJ2-1
CDR3: CASSGQGAFFGRQFF

V: TRBV3-1
J: TRBJ1-6
CDR3: CASTRQGQANSPLHF

V: TRBV6-2/TRBV6-3
J: TRBJ2-7
CDR3: CASSPRQGGPYEQYF

V: TRBV5-1
J: TRBJ2-3
CDR3: CASRPPGLAGGYSTSTDTQYF

V: TRBV7-9
J: TRBJ1-2
CDR3: CASTPQNGNYGYTF

V: TRBV30
J: TRBJ2-3
CDR3: CAWSAGTSPFTDTQYF

V: TRBV27
J: TRBJ2-1
CDR3: CASCRGHGCIEQFF

V: TRBV7-6
J: TRBJ2-3
CDR3: CASSLDSRTSTDTQYF